This T cell receptor beta chain was obtained from a study of cytomegalovirus exposure and HLA in healthy donors. PCR employed 60 Vbeta and 13 Jbeta primers. TCRdb's copy holds only in-frame clones and misses some; the assay was immunoSEQ multiplex PCR. The profile shows tens of thousands of clones, roughly 80% of them singletons. The germline V gene has CDR1 SNHLY and CDR2 FYNNEI. The CDR3 has 15 residues. V shed 5 bases and J shed 2 bases, with 15 bases lying between them. The material sequenced was PBMCs. The clonotype originates from a male donor in good health and CMV-seronegative. The chain has TRBV2 and TRBJ2-5; a possible D gene is TRBD2 (5 bases). The CDR3 here is CASSRRRVGQETQYF. Written as DNA, the CDR3 is TGTGCCAGCAGTCGGAGGCGGGTCGGGCAAGAGACCCAGTACTTC.